This T cell receptor (beta chain) was observed in a study of CD8+CD57+ T cells in acquired aplastic anemia. Germline CDR1 is MNHNS and CDR2 is SASEGT. The trim removed 1 base at V and 6 bases at J, leaving 16 bases unmatched. This CDR3 is 18 amino acids long. Genomic DNA, the template, was used for profiling of the TCR beta VDJ and CDR3. TCRdb re-called the reads through MiXCR, storing one row per CDR3 protein. The data contain under 350,000 distinct CDR3 sequences, approximately 60% of them singletons. Only patients with CD8+CD57+ cell expansion on flow cytometry were chosen for sequencing. The sequencing input was sorted CD4+, CD8+, or CD8+CD57+ T cells (not recorded which) from PBMCs. This clonotype originated in a human donor with aplastic anemia. This chain uses TRBV6-1 with TRBJ2-7; TRBD1 agrees at 9 bases. The DNA of the CDR3 is TGTGCCAGCAGTGAAGGACGTACAGGGGGCGCTAGGCTGAGCGAGCAGTACTTC. It specifies CASSEGRTGGARLSEQYF.